This T cell receptor beta chain was captured by sequencing in a study of CD8 T cells in Susac syndrome. When the RNA was reverse transcribed, random hexamers were used with an input of roughly 0.5 to 1 ug. Across 54 Vbeta and 13 Jbeta, immunoSEQ multiplex PCR amplified TCR beta CDR3. TCRdb recomputed calls from the immunoSEQ multiplex PCR reads with MiXCR, one row per CDR3 protein. This table has 130,000 or so distinct CDR3 sequences, approximately 89% appearing once. This clonotype appeared once. No antigen is known for it. Broader study findings: As the study acknowledged, the number of individuals who were part of its TCR sequencing and HLA analysis was relatively small.

CD8+ and CD4+ T cells were negatively isolated; TEMRA cells were FACS-enriched. The TCR sequence derives from a human donor with multiple sclerosis. Sample: CD8+ T cells from PBMCs.

CDR3 DNA: TGCGCCAGCAGCTTGGATCGCTACGGGAACACTGAAGCTTTCTTT. This encodes CASSLDRYGNTEAFF. This sequence joins TRBV5-1 and TRBJ1-1; D not certain. Looked up from germline, CDR1 is SGHRS and CDR2 is YFSETQ. The CDR3 consists of 15 residues. The ends were cut back, 0 bases at V and 1 base at J, with 10 bases in the middle. The full variable domain, its missing parts supplied by reference TRBV5-1 and TRBJ1-1, is KAGVTQTPRYLIKTRGQQVTLSCSPISGHRSVSWYQQTPGQGLQFLFEYFSETQRNKGNFPGRFSGRQFSNSRSEMNVSTLELGDSALYLCASSLDRYGNTEAFFGQGTRLTVV.